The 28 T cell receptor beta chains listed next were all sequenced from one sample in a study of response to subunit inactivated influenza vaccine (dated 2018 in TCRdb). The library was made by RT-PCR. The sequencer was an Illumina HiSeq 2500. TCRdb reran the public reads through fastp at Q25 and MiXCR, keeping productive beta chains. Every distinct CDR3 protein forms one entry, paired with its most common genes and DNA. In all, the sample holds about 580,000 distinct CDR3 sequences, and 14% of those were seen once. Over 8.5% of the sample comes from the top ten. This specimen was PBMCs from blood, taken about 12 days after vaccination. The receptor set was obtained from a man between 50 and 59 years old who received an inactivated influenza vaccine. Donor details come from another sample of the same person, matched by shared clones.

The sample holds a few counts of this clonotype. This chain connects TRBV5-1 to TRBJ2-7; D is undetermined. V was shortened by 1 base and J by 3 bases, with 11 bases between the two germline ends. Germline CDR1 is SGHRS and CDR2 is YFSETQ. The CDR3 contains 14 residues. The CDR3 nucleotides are TGCGCCAGCAGCTTGTCCCATGGAAACTACGAGCAGTACTTC. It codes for CASSLSHGNYEQYF.

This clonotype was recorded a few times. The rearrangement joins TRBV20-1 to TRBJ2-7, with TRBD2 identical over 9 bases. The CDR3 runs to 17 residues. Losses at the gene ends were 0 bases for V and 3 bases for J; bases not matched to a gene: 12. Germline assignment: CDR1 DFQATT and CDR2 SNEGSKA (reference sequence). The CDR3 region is CSARDRSLAGFGYEQYF. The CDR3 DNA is TGCAGTGCTAGAGATCGAAGTCTAGCGGGATTTGGCTACGAGCAGTACTTC.

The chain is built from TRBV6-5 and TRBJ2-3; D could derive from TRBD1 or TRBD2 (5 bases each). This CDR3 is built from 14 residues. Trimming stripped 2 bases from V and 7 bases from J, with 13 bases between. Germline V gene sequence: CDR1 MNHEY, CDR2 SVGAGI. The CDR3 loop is CASSYGTGGYTQYF. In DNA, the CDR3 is TGTGCCAGCAGTTACGGAACAGGCGGGTATACGCAGTATTTT.

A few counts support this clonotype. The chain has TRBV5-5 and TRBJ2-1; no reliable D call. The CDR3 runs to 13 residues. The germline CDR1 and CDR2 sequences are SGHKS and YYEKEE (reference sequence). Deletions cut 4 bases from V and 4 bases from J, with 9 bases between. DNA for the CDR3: TGTGCCAGCAGCCGGACGGAATACAATGAGCAGTTCTTC. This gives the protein CASSRTEYNEQFF. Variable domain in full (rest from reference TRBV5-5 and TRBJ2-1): DAGVTQSPTHLIKTRGQQVTLRCSPISGHKSVSWYQQVLGQGPQFIFQYYEKEERGRGNFPDRFSARQFPNYSSELNVNALLLGDSALYLCASSRTEYNEQFFGPGTRLTVL.

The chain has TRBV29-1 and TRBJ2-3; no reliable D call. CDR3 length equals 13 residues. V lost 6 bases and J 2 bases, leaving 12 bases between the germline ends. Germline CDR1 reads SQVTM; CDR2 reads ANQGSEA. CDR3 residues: CSVRPRYTDTQYF. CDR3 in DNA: TGCAGCGTCCGGCCCCGCTACACAGATACGCAGTATTTT.

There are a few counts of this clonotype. The chain's CDR3 is CASSLVRRTRFDGELFF. The CDR3 DNA reads as TGCGCCAGCAGCCTCGTTCGGCGGACCCGCTTCGACGGGGAGCTGTTTTTT. The J gene is TRBJ2-2, the V gene TRBV4-1; D remains ambiguous. In germline, CDR1 is MGHRA, CDR2 YSYEKL. V was trimmed by 4 bases and J by 7 bases, leaving 22 bases between them. This CDR3 spans 17 amino acids.

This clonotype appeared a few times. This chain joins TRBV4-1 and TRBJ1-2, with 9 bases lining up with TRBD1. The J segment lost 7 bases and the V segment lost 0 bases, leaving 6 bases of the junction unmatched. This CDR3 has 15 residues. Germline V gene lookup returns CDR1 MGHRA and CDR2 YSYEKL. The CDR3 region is CASSQENRGQVGYTF. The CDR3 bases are TGCGCCAGCAGCCAAGAAAACAGGGGGCAAGTTGGCTACACCTTC.

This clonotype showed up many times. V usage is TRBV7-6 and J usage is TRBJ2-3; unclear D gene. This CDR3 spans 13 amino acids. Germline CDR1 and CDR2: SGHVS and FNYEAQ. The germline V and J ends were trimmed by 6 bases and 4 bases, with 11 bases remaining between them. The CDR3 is CASRPEGSDTQYF. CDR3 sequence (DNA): TGTGCCAGCAGGCCTGAAGGGTCAGATACGCAGTATTTT.

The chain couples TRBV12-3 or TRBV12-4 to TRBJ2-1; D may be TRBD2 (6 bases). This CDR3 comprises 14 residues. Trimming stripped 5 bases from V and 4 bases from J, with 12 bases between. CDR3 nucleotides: TGTGCCAGCAGTAGAGTTAGCGGATACAATGAGCAGTTCTTC. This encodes CASSRVSGYNEQFF.

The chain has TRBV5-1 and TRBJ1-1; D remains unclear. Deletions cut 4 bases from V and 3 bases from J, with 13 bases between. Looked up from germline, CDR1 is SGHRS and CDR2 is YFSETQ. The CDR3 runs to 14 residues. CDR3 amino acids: CASSPGRPYTEAFF. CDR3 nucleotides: TGCGCCAGCAGCCCAGGTAGGCCCTACACTGAAGCTTTCTTT.

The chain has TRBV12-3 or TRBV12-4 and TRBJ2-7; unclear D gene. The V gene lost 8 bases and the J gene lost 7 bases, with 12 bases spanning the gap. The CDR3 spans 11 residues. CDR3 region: CASGKGGEQYF. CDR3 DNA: TGTGCCAGCGGTAAGGGCGGTGAGCAGTACTTC.

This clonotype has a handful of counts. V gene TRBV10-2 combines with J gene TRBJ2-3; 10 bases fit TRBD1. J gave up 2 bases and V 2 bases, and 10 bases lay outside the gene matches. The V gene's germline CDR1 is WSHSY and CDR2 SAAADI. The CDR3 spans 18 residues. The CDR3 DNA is TGCGCCAGCAGTGAGGGGACAGGGGCGAAAGGGTTCACAGATACGCAGTATTTT. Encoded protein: CASSEGTGAKGFTDTQYF.

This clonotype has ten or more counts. As DNA, the CDR3 is TGTGCCAGCAGTTCTATACTAGCGGGGACCAATCAGCCCCAGCATTTT. It translates to CASSSILAGTNQPQHF. This chain uses TRBV12-3 or TRBV12-4 with TRBJ1-5, with D possibly being TRBD1 (5 bases). Deletions cut 4 bases from V and 3 bases from J, with 16 bases between. This CDR3 has 16 amino acids.

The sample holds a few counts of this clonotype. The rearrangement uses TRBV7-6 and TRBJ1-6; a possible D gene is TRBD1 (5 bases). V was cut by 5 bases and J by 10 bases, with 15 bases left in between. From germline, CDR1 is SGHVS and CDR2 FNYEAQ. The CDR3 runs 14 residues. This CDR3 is CASSREGPSSPLHF. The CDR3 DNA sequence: TGTGCCAGCAGCAGAGAGGGACCTTCCTCACCCCTCCACTTT.

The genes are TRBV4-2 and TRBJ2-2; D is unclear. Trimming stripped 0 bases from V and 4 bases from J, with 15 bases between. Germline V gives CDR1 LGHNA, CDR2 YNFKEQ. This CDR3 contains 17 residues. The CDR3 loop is CASSQETLISVTGELFF. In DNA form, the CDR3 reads TGTGCCAGCAGCCAAGAAACCCTCATCTCAGTCACCGGGGAGCTGTTTTTT.

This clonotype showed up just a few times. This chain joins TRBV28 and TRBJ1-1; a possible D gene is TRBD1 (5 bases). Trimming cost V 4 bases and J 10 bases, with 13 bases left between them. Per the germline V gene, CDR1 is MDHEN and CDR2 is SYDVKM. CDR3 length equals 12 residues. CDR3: CASSSPGFGAFF. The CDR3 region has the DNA TGTGCCAGCAGTTCCCCAGGGTTCGGAGCTTTCTTT.

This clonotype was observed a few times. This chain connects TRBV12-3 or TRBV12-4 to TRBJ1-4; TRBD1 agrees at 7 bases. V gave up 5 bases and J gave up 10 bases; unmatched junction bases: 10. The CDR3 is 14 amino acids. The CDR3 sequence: CASSQDRAAAKLFF. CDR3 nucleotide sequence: TGTGCCAGCAGTCAAGACAGGGCCGCGGCAAAACTGTTTTTT.

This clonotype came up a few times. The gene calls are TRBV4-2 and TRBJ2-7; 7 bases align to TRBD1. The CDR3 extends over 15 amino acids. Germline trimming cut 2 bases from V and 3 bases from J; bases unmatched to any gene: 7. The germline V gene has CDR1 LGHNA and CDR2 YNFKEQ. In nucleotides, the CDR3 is TGTGCCAGCAGCCAACTGCCGGGACAGATCTACGAGCAGTACTTC. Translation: CASSQLPGQIYEQYF.

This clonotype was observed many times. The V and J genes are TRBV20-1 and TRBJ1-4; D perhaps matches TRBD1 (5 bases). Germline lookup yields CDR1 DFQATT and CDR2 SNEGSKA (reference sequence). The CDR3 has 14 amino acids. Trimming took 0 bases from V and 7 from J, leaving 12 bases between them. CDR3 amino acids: CSARDWGNSEKLFF. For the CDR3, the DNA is TGCAGTGCTAGAGATTGGGGGAACAGTGAAAAACTGTTTTTT.

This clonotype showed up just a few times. As DNA, the CDR3 is TGTGCCAGCAGCCACAAACGAACATGGCGGGGAAACAATGAGCAGTTCTTC. Protein product: CASSHKRTWRGNNEQFF. The chain joins TRBV3-1 to TRBJ2-1; maybe TRBD2 (6 bases). The germline V gene has CDR1 LGHDT and CDR2 YNNKEL (reference sequence). Between the trimmed V and J ends, which lost 3 bases and 5 bases, there was a span of 20 bases. CDR3 length equals 17 residues.

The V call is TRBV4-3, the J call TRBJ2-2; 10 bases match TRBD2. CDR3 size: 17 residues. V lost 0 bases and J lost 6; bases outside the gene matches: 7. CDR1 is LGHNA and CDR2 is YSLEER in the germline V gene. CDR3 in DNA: TGCGCCAGCAGCCAAGATTGGGCTAGCGGGAGACCCGGGGAGCTGTTTTTT. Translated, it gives CASSQDWASGRPGELFF.

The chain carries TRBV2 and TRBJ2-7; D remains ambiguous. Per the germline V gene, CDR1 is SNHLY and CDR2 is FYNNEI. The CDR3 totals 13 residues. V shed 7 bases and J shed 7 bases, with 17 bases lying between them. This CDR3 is CASMALQTGEQYF. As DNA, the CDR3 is TGTGCCAGCATGGCTTTACAGACCGGGGAGCAGTACTTC.

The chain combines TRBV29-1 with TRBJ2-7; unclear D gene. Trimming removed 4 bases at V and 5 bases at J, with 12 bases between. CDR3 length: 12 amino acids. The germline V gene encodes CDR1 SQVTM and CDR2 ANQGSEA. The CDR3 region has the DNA TGCAGCGTTGTCGTTGTAGGTAACGAGCAGTACTTC. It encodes CSVVVVGNEQYF.

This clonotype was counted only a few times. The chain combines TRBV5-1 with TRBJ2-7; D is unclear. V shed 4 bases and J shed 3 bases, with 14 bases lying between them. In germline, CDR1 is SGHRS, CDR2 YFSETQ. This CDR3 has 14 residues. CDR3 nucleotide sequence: TGCGCCAGCAGCCCCGGGCTCTCAGGCTACGAGCAGTACTTC. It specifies CASSPGLSGYEQYF. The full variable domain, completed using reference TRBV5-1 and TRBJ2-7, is KAGVTQTPRYLIKTRGQQVTLSCSPISGHRSVSWYQQTPGQGLQFLFEYFSETQRNKGNFPGRFSGRQFSNSRSEMNVSTLELGDSALYLCASSPGLSGYEQYFGPGTRLTVT.

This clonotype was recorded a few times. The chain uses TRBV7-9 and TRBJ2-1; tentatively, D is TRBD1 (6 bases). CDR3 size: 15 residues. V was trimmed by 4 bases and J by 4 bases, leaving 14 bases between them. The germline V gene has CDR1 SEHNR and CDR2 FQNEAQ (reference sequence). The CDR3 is CASSSGALRYNEQFF. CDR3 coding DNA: TGTGCCAGCAGCTCAGGGGCCTTAAGGTACAATGAGCAGTTCTTC.

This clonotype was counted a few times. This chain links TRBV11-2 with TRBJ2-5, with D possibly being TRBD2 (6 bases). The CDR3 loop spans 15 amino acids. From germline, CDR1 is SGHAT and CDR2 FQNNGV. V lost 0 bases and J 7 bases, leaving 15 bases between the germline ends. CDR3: CASSLDKRWEVTQYF. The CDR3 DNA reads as TGTGCCAGCAGCTTAGATAAGAGGTGGGAGGTGACCCAGTACTTC.

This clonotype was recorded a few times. The CDR3 DNA reads TGCGCCAGCAGCTTCGACGGGGGCCAAGATACGCAGTATTTT. Amino acids: CASSFDGGQDTQYF. V and J are TRBV5-1 and TRBJ2-3; D might be TRBD1 or TRBD2, each matching 6 bases. CDR3 length equals 14 residues. Between the trimmed V and J ends, which lost 2 bases and 5 bases, there was a span of 12 bases. In germline, CDR1 is SGHRS, CDR2 YFSETQ.

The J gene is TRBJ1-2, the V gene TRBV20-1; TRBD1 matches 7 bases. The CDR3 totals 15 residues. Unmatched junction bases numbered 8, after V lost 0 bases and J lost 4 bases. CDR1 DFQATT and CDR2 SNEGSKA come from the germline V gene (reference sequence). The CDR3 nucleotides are TGCAGTGCTAGAGAATCGGGACAGAGGCGCTATGGCTACACCTTC. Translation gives CSARESGQRRYGYTF.